This T cell receptor (beta chain) was recorded in a study of technical replicates of blood from a handful of donors. Some clones are missing from TCRdb's copy, which holds only in-frame ones; the method was immunoSEQ multiplex PCR. Among 53,000 or so clones listed, about 93% were seen once. The origin of this receptor is a human donor in good health. Some clones in this sample may be carry-over from other donors' samples. Sequencing used PBMCs.

This CDR3 is CASSRDRGNYGYTF. DNA of the CDR3: TGTGCCAGCAGCCGGGACAGGGGCAACTATGGCTACACCTTC. The chain recombines TRBV5-6 with TRBJ1-2; 10 nucleotides match TRBD1. The CDR3 loop spans 14 amino acids. Germline V gene data show CDR1 as SGHDT and CDR2 as YYEEEE. Trimming at V came to 4 bases and at J to 2 bases, leaving 2 bases not matched to a gene.